Shown below are 30 T cell receptor beta chains from a single sample sequenced in a study of blood T cell repertoires in COVID-19. Produced via immunoSEQ multiplex PCR; TCRdb's table is partial and in-frame only. The sample consists of around 290,000 clones, approximately 85% of them appearing once. Source material: PBMCs or T cells enriched from blood (not recorded which). The receptors derive from a woman aged 30 to 39 who had recovered from COVID-19.

V usage is TRBV5-5 and J usage is TRBJ1-6; D ambiguous. This CDR3 spans 20 amino acids. Germline CDR1 SGHKS, CDR2 YYEKEE (reference sequence). With 1 base removed from V and 0 bases from J, the gap between germline ends came to 20 bases. The CDR3 DNA reads as TGTGCCAGCAGCTTGACCCACTTTCGGCTAAGGAGCTCCTATAATTCACCCCTCCACTTT. Its translation: CASSLTHFRLRSSYNSPLHF.

The gene calls are TRBV30 and TRBJ1-2; D might be TRBD1 (6 bases). Trimming removed 4 bases from V and 4 bases from J, with 13 bases in between. The CDR3 has 13 residues. Germline CDR1 and CDR2: GTSNPN and SVGIG (reference sequence). DNA of the CDR3: TGTGCCTGGACCTCGGGACACGTCTATGGCTACACCTTC. Its translation: CAWTSGHVYGYTF.

This chain uses TRBV6-2 or TRBV6-3 with TRBJ2-7; maybe TRBD1 (6 bases). V gave up 4 bases and J gave up 5 bases, with 15 bases separating them. The CDR3 sequence is 14 residues long. Germline CDR1 is MNHEY and CDR2 is SVGEGT. CDR3 DNA: TGTGCCAGCAGTTTGGTCAGGGGATACCACGAGCAGTACTTC. Protein product: CASSLVRGYHEQYF.

This clone was counted between two and nine times. The chain links TRBV10-3 to TRBJ2-7; a possible D gene is TRBD2 (6 bases). Germline V gives CDR1 ENHRY, CDR2 SYGVKD. This CDR3 comprises 18 residues. Trimming removed 3 bases at V and 4 bases at J, with 25 bases between. The CDR3 loop reads CAISDLMASPAGIYEQYF. CDR3 bases: TGTGCCATCAGTGATCTCATGGCATCCCCGGCGGGGATATACGAGCAGTACTTC.

The chain uses TRBV4-2 and TRBJ2-1; 12 bases map to TRBD2. The CDR3 sequence is 19 residues long. V lost 0 bases to trimming and J lost 6 bases; unmatched junction nucleotides: 12. Germline-derived CDR1 and CDR2 are LGHNA and YNFKEQ. The CDR3 sequence is CASSQDPLAGGRVFNEQFF. The DNA for the CDR3 is TGTGCCAGCAGCCAAGATCCGCTAGCGGGGGGGCGAGTCTTCAATGAGCAGTTCTTC.

The chain uses TRBV19 and TRBJ2-2, with a possible D match to TRBD1 (5 bases). CDR1 is LNHDA, CDR2 SQIVND, per germline (reference sequence). Trimming stripped 2 bases from V and 10 bases from J, with 11 bases between. This CDR3 is built from 13 residues. CDR3 region: CASSIQGTPELFF. For the CDR3, the DNA is TGTGCCAGTAGTATACAGGGAACCCCGGAGCTGTTTTTT.

The genes are TRBV28 and TRBJ2-1; tentative D call: TRBD2 (6 bases). CDR3 length equals 15 residues. V lost 7 bases and J lost 0, with 13 bases in between. In germline, CDR1 is MDHEN, CDR2 SYDVKM. CDR3 DNA: TGTGCCAGCACGGAGGGCTTGAGCTCCTACAATGAGCAGTTCTTC. This sequence encodes CASTEGLSSYNEQFF.

The V gene is TRBV6-5, the J gene TRBJ2-3; 8 nucleotides line up with TRBD1. Germline CDR1 MNHEY, CDR2 SVGAGI. V was clipped by 2 bases and J by 6 bases; unmatched bases: 7. The CDR3 covers 15 residues. CDR3 DNA sequence: TGTGCCAGCAGTTACGGGGGCCAGGGGGCCGATACGCAGTATTTT. This gives the protein CASSYGGQGADTQYF.

J is TRBJ2-7 and V is TRBV7-6; 9 positions agree with TRBD2. Germline V gene sequence: CDR1 SGHVS, CDR2 FNYEAQ. The V segment lost 4 bases and the J segment 6 bases; nucleotides outside the gene matches: 7. CDR3 size: 14 residues. CDR3 sequence: CASSSGTSPTEQYF. The CDR3 region has the DNA TGTGCCAGCAGCTCCGGGACTAGCCCCACCGAGCAGTACTTC.

The gene calls are TRBV24-1 and TRBJ2-3; D not certain. V lost 4 bases to trimming and J lost 4 bases, with 14 bases between them. This CDR3 is 15 amino acids long. Per germline, CDR1 KGHDR and CDR2 SFDVKD. The CDR3 DNA reads as TGTGCCACCAGTGACCCCAGCCAGACTCCAGATACGCAGTATTTT. It is translated as CATSDPSQTPDTQYF.

The chain uses TRBV20-1 and TRBJ2-1, with D maybe TRBD2 (5 bases). Germline V gives CDR1 DFQATT, CDR2 SNEGSKA (reference sequence). Trimming removed 3 bases from V and 11 bases from J, with 11 bases in between. The CDR3 is 11 residues long. The chain's CDR3 is CSASRLAQQFF. DNA for the CDR3: TGCAGTGCTAGTCGTCTAGCCCAGCAGTTCTTC.

This clone was counted only a few times. The rearrangement uses TRBV29-1 and TRBJ1-3; 8 bases align to TRBD1. CDR1 is SQVTM and CDR2 is ANQGSEA in the germline V gene. This CDR3 is built from 15 residues. Losses at the gene ends were 5 bases for V and 0 bases for J; bases not matched to a gene: 6. CDR3 protein: CSVWTGSGSGNTIYF. Here the CDR3 DNA reads TGCAGCGTTTGGACAGGGTCCGGCTCTGGAAACACCATATATTTT.

The CDR3 DNA reads as TGTGCCAGCAGTCCTCAGGGGGCCGTTTTCAATCAGCCCCAGCATTTT. This encodes CASSPQGAVFNQPQHF. V usage is TRBV27 and J usage is TRBJ1-5, with 8 bases fitting TRBD1. The CDR3 loop spans 16 amino acids. CDR1 is MNHEY, CDR2 SMNVEV, per germline (reference sequence). Trimming at V came to 5 bases and at J to 3 bases, leaving 9 bases not matched to a gene.

The chain links TRBV21-1 to TRBJ2-1; the table's D call of TRBD1 was not tested on the DNA. TRBV21-1 is given as a pseudogene. This CDR3 comprises 16 residues. The CDR3 sequence is CASNFVDRFSPNEQFF. For the CDR3, the DNA is TGTGCCAGCAATTTCGTGGACAGGTTCTCTCCCAATGAGCAGTTCTTC.

This sequence joins TRBV7-9 and TRBJ1-1, with D tentatively TRBD1 (5 bases). The CDR3 sequence is 13 residues long. Trimming took off 7 bases at V and 4 bases at J, with 13 bases between the two ends. Germline assignment: CDR1 SEHNR and CDR2 FQNEAQ (reference sequence). The CDR3 spells CASINFGGTEAFF. The CDR3 DNA follows: TGTGCCAGCATCAACTTCGGGGGCACTGAAGCTTTCTTT.

The V gene is TRBV7-2, the J gene TRBJ1-2; D call uncertain. Trimming stripped 2 bases from V and 0 bases from J, with 10 bases between. This CDR3 region has 15 residues. Germline V lookup: CDR1 SGHTA, CDR2 FQGNSA. The CDR3 DNA reads TGTGCCAGCAGCTTAAGAAGAGACTCTAACTATGGCTACACCTTC. As protein: CASSLRRDSNYGYTF.

This rearrangement joins TRBV19 to TRBJ1-4; the D is unclear. Germline loops: CDR1 LNHDA, CDR2 SQIVND (reference sequence). The CDR3 contains 13 residues. Trimming pared 8 bases from V and 11 bases from J, leaving 18 bases between. CDR3 protein: CASRRVTSTKLFF. CDR3 DNA sequence: TGTGCCAGTCGACGGGTCACGTCGACCAAACTGTTTTTT.

This chain links TRBV9 with TRBJ2-1, with D possibly TRBD1 on 5 matching bases. Germline V CDR1 and CDR2: SGDLS, YYNGEE. V was cut by 8 bases and J by 0 bases, with 6 bases left in between. The CDR3 is made up of 12 amino acids. CDR3: CASDSSYNEQFF. CDR3 DNA: TGTGCCAGTGACAGCTCCTACAATGAGCAGTTCTTC.

This clone was found a few times. V gene TRBV2 combines with J gene TRBJ1-2, with TRBD1 identical over 7 bases. The germline gives CDR1 SNHLY, CDR2 FYNNEI. This CDR3 spans 15 amino acids. V lost 5 bases, J lost 7 bases, and 13 bases stayed unmatched. In DNA, the CDR3 is TGTGCCAGCAGTTCCTCCGACAGGGTTCTTGCTGGCTACACCTTC. This gives the protein CASSSSDRVLAGYTF.

This chain connects TRBV7-9 to TRBJ2-3; 12 nucleotides line up with TRBD2. The CDR3 has 18 residues. Germline V lookup: CDR1 SEHNR, CDR2 FQNEAQ (reference sequence). V shed 2 bases and J 0 bases; nucleotides not matched to a gene: 6. DNA for the CDR3: TGTGCCAGCAGCTTACCCTGGACTAGCGGGGCTAGCACAGATACGCAGTATTTT. Translating gives CASSLPWTSGASTDTQYF. The full variable domain, rest sourced from reference TRBV7-9 and TRBJ2-3, is DTGVSQNPRHKITKRGQNVTFRCDPISEHNRLYWYRQTLGQGPEFLTYFQNEAQLEKSRLLSDRFSAERPKGSFSTLEIQRTEQGDSAMYLCASSLPWTSGASTDTQYFGPGTRLTVL.

This rearrangement joins TRBV27 to TRBJ1-1; a weak D match, TRBD1 (5 bases). The CDR3 covers 14 residues. Germline V lookup: CDR1 MNHEY, CDR2 SMNVEV (reference sequence). Trimming cost V 10 bases and J 5 bases, with 20 bases left between them. The DNA of the CDR3 is TGTGCCACGGCGAGATCAGGGAAGGGGACTGAAGCTTTCTTT. Residues: CATARSGKGTEAFF.

This clone came up once. The V call is TRBV7-3, the J call TRBJ2-1; 8 bases agree with TRBD1. V gave up 6 bases and J gave up 5 bases; unmatched junction bases: 0. Germline CDR1 reads SGHTA; CDR2 reads FQGTGA. This CDR3 region has 12 residues. The CDR3: CASRGQDNEQFF. The CDR3 DNA follows: TGTGCCAGCAGGGGACAGGACAATGAGCAGTTCTTC.

The V and J genes are TRBV27 and TRBJ1-4; no definite D call. The CDR3 contains 13 residues. Trimming took 5 bases from V and 8 from J, leaving 12 bases between them. Germline CDR1 and CDR2: MNHEY and SMNVEV (reference sequence). CDR3 coding DNA: TGTGCCAGCAGTCTCTTCCCGGGGGAAAAACTGTTTTTT. Translation: CASSLFPGEKLFF.

The V and J genes are TRBV3-1 (or the pseudogene TRBV3-2) and TRBJ1-6; 8 nucleotides line up with TRBD1. Looked up from germline, CDR1 is LGHDT and CDR2 is YNNKEL (reference sequence). The CDR3 is made up of 17 amino acids. V lost 1 base and J lost 5; bases outside the gene matches: 7. CDR3 sequence: CASSQGITRGHNSPLHF. In DNA, the CDR3 is TGTGCCAGCAGCCAAGGAATAACCAGGGGGCATAATTCACCCCTCCACTTT.

The chain combines TRBV28 with TRBJ2-2; D might be TRBD2 (6 bases). The CDR3 has 15 amino acids. The germline CDR1 and CDR2 sequences are MDHEN and SYDVKM. Trimming stripped 4 bases from V and 6 bases from J, with 15 bases between. In DNA, the CDR3 is TGTGCCAGCAGTTCCGGGAGTAGGTTCGCCGGGGAGCTGTTTTTT. This codes for CASSSGSRFAGELFF. Looking up the rest from reference TRBV28 and TRBJ2-2 gives the full variable domain: DVKVTQSSRYLVKRTGEKVFLECVQDMDHENMFWYRQDPGLGLRLIYFSYDVKMKEKGDIPEGYSVSREKKERFSLILESASTNQTSMYLCASSSGSRFAGELFFGEGSRLTVL.

The V and J genes are TRBV11-2 and TRBJ2-7; 11 bases are a match to TRBD1. Germline V gene sequence: CDR1 SGHAT, CDR2 FQNNGV. Trimming took 4 bases from V and 0 from J; bases not matched to a gene: 2. This CDR3 contains 15 residues. The CDR3 DNA reads as TGTGCCAGCAGCTACGGGACAGGGGGCTCCTACGAGCAGTACTTC. Its protein is CASSYGTGGSYEQYF.

The chain links TRBV7-2 to TRBJ2-1; D possibly corresponds to TRBD2 (6 bases). Germline-derived CDR1 and CDR2 are SGHTA and FQGNSA. The V and J ends lost 1 base and 7 bases respectively, with 14 bases between them. This CDR3 comprises 15 residues. The CDR3 DNA is TGTGCCAGCAGCTTAGGTAGGGCCGGGAGAAATGAGCAGTTCTTC. Translated, it gives CASSLGRAGRNEQFF.

The chain combines TRBV5-4 with TRBJ2-5; TRBD1 aligns across 11 bases. The ends lost 3 bases at V and 4 bases at J; junction bases unmatched: 8. The CDR3 spans 16 residues. From germline, CDR1 is SGHNT and CDR2 YYREEE (reference sequence). This CDR3 reads CASSSRTGGPSETQYF. CDR3 sequence (DNA): TGTGCCAGCAGCTCCCGGACAGGGGGCCCCTCAGAGACCCAGTACTTC.

The chain recombines TRBV7-2 with TRBJ2-2; a weak D match, TRBD2 (5 bases). The CDR3 covers 13 residues. V lost 6 bases and J lost 3, with 8 bases in between. In germline, CDR1 is SGHTA, CDR2 FQGNSA. CDR3 residues: CASRRVHTGELFF. The CDR3 bases are TGTGCCAGCAGGCGGGTCCACACCGGGGAGCTGTTTTTT.

This clone was counted once. This chain joins TRBV18 and TRBJ1-1, with D possibly matching TRBD1 (5 bases). Trimming removed 1 base from V and 0 bases from J, with 9 bases in between. Germline CDR1 and CDR2: KGHSH and LQKENI. The CDR3 is 15 amino acids. The CDR3 DNA reads as TGTGCCAGCTCACCACTGGACAACATGAACACTGAAGCTTTCTTT. It specifies CASSPLDNMNTEAFF.